These T cell receptor beta chains were read from a single sample in a study of T cells in tuberculosis. This table comes from immunoSEQ multiplex PCR, and its TCRdb copy is limited to in-frame clones, with some not included. The data hold over 25,000 clones, with nearly 97% observed a single time. Sequencing input: PBMCs. Receptors were obtained from a donor between 10 and 29 years old with latent tuberculosis or without tuberculosis infection. Each CDR3 is given with its conserved first and last residue. D genes are given only for firm matches. Part of the rows lack a size; the others show once, few, many or a class for expanded clones.

j_call v_call clone_size d_call cdr3_nt cdr3_aa
TRBJ2-7 TRBV25-1 - TRBD1 TGTGCCAGCAGCGCCGGGACAGGGGCTTTAAGAAGCTCCTACGAGCAGTACTTC CASSAGTGALRSSYEQYF
TRBJ2-7 TRBV5-1 - - TGCGCCAGCAGCTTCTCCAGCTCCTACGAGCAGTACTTC CASSFSSSYEQYF
TRBJ1-3 TRBV7-2 - TRBD1 TGTGCCAGCAGCCCAAGGACAGGGAGCTCTGGAAACACCATATATTTT CASSPRTGSSGNTIYF
TRBJ1-2 TRBV25-1 - - TGTGCCAGCAGTGAATACGGCGGGGGAGGAGTAGAAGGCTACACCTTC CASSEYGGGGVEGYTF
TRBJ1-1 TRBV5-1 - - TGCGCCAGCAGCTCAGGGCGGACCTTCATGAACACTGAAGCTTTCTTT CASSSGRTFMNTEAFF
TRBJ1-1 TRBV29-1 once TRBD1 TGCAGCGTTGAAGACGCAGGGGGTGGTGAAGCTTTCTTT CSVEDAGGGEAFF
TRBJ2-1 TRBV6-1 - TRBD2 TGTGCCAGCAGTGACAGGTTTTTAGCGGGAGATGAGCAGTTCTTC CASSDRFLAGDEQFF
TRBJ2-7 TRBV5-1 - TRBD2 TGCGCCAGCAGCTTGGTAGGGACTAGCGGTTACGAGCAGTACTTC CASSLVGTSGYEQYF
TRBJ2-2 TRBV6-5 - - TGTGCCAGCAGTTATGGGGGGTCGACCGGGGAGCTGTTTTTT CASSYGGSTGELFF
TRBJ2-1 TRBV29-1 - - TGCAGCGTTGGTCATTACAATGAGCAGTTCTTC CSVGHYNEQFF
TRBJ2-3 TRBV9 - - TGTGCCAGCAGCGTAGGACAGAGCACAGATACGCAGTATTTT CASSVGQSTDTQYF
TRBJ1-2 TRBV9 - - TGTGCCAGCAGCGTAGATCCCTCGGGGAACTATGGCTACACCTTC CASSVDPSGNYGYTF
TRBJ2-5 TRBV18 - TRBD1 TGTGCCAGCTCAACCCTACAGGGGGCAGGGGAGACCCAGTACTTC CASSTLQGAGETQYF
TRBJ2-7 TRBV19 once - TGTGCCAGTAGCCCAACTAGGAACTACGAGCAGTACTTC CASSPTRNYEQYF
TRBJ1-1 TRBV18 - - TGTGCCAGCTCACGGGGGGGGGAAAACACTGAAGCTTTCTTT CASSRGGENTEAFF
TRBJ1-2 TRBV10-1 - TRBD1 TGCGCCAGCAGTGAGTCGGACCGGGACAGGGGCTATGGCTACACCTTC CASSESDRDRGYGYTF
TRBJ2-7 TRBV6-1 - TRBD1 TGTGCCAGCACCCGCGGACAGGGGGCTCGGCACGAGCAGTACTTC CASTRGQGARHEQYF
TRBJ2-4 TRBV6-6 - TRBD2 TGTGCCAGCAGTGCCTGGACTAGCGGGGGGGCGGACATTCAGTACTTC CASSAWTSGGADIQYF
TRBJ2-7 TRBV27 - TRBD2 TGTGCCAGCAGTTCAGGCGGGGGGGCCTACGAGCAGTACTTC CASSSGGGAYEQYF
TRBJ2-7 TRBV27 - - TGTGCCAGCAGTGGGATAGGGGCCTACGAGCAGTACTTC CASSGIGAYEQYF
TRBJ2-1 TRBV15 - TRBD2 TGTGCCACCAGCAGAGTCCCAGGGGCGGGAGGATGGGATGAGCAGTTCTTC CATSRVPGAGGWDEQFF
TRBJ2-2 TRBV5-1 - TRBD2 TGCGCCAGCAGCTTGGGCTTGCTAGCGGTTCCCGCGAACACCGGGGAGCTGTTTTTT CASSLGLLAVPANTGELFF
TRBJ1-3 TRBV9 - - TGTGCCAGCAGCGGGGCCCTTATTGGGGGGGCATCGGTCGCCATATATTTT CASSGALIGGASVAIYF
TRBJ2-5 TRBV5-4 - TRBD2 TGTGCCAGCAGAGCGCGGGGGGAGACCCAGTACTTC CASRARGETQYF
TRBJ2-5 TRBV7-2 - TRBD2 TGTGCCAGCAGCTCTCTAGCGGGGCCGTACCAAGAGACCCAGTACTTC CASSSLAGPYQETQYF
TRBJ1-2 TRBV6-5 - TRBD1 TGTGCCAGCATTTTATATCCGGGACAGGGGCATGGCTACACCTTC CASILYPGQGHGYTF
TRBJ2-1 TRBV7-2 - TRBD2 TGTGCCAGCAGGGGACTAGCGGGGGGTTTTTCCTCCTACAATGAGCAGTTCTTC CASRGLAGGFSSYNEQFF
TRBJ2-7 TRBV5-1 - TRBD1 TGCGCCAGCAAGGAGACAGGGGCCCCCTACGAGCAGTACTTC CASKETGAPYEQYF
TRBJ1-1 TRBV18 - - TGTGCCAGCTCACGAGACGCGGCAGGGGAGAACACTGAAGCTTTCTTT CASSRDAAGENTEAFF
TRBJ2-5 TRBV9 - - TGTGCCAGCAACCTCGGGGGATTGGGGGAGACCCAGTACTTC CASNLGGLGETQYF
TRBJ2-3 TRBV6-1 - - TGTGCCAGCAGTACCGGGAGCGTTTTTGATACGCAGTATTTT CASSTGSVFDTQYF
TRBJ2-2 TRBV5-4 - TRBD1 TGTGCCAGCAGCAAGGACAGGGGGCGTAACGGGGAGCTGTTTTTT CASSKDRGRNGELFF
TRBJ2-2 TRBV29-1 - - TGCAGCGTTGAGGTCACAGGGTACACCGGGGAGCTGTTTTTT CSVEVTGYTGELFF
TRBJ1-2 TRBV4-1 - - TGCGCCAGCAGCCAACCCAGGGAGGGTCCTTATGGCTACACCTTC CASSQPREGPYGYTF
TRBJ2-2 TRBV6-6 - - TGTGCCAGCAGCCAGACGAGGGCCACCGGGGAGCTGTTTTTT CASSQTRATGELFF
TRBJ1-2 TRBV7-2 - - TGTGCCAGCAGCTCGCGGGAGGGGTACTTCTATGGCTACACCTTC CASSSREGYFYGYTF
TRBJ2-3 TRBV7-8 - - TGTGCCAGCAGCCCTGGTCGAGGGTGGGGTAAGACAGATACGCAGTATTTT CASSPGRGWGKTDTQYF
TRBJ1-2 TRBV6-5 - - TGTGCCAGCAGTTATATATCCAGGGGCATCTATGGCTACACCTTC CASSYISRGIYGYTF
TRBJ1-1 TRBV11-1 few - TGTGCCAGCAGCTTAGGCAGGATTGAAGCTTTCTTT CASSLGRIEAFF
TRBJ1-4 TRBV5-1 - - TGCGCCAGCAGCACGGGTCGTGGGAATGAAAAACTGTTTTTT CASSTGRGNEKLFF
TRBJ2-1 TRBV7-9 - TRBD2 TGTGCCTCTAGAGGAGGCCGACTAGCGGGAGACTGGGGTGAGCAGTTCTTC CASRGGRLAGDWGEQFF
TRBJ2-2 TRBV5-6 - TRBD2 TGTGCCAGCAGCTCCCCGGGACTAGCGGGAGGAAGGACCGGGGAGCTGTTTTTT CASSSPGLAGGRTGELFF
TRBJ1-4 TRBV5-4 - - TGTGCCAGCAGCAAAACAGGGCAACCAACTAATGAAAAACTGTTTTTT CASSKTGQPTNEKLFF
TRBJ1-2 TRBV28 few TRBD1 TGTGCCAGCAGTCCCGGACAGGGGGCCTATGGCTACACCTTC CASSPGQGAYGYTF
TRBJ1-2 TRBV15 - - TGTGCCACCAGCAGAGATGGCCTTAACTATGGCTACACCTTC CATSRDGLNYGYTF
TRBJ2-3 TRBV5-4 - TRBD1 TGTGCCAGCAGCGGTGGGGCAAACTTAGGACAGGGTAAAGATACGCAGTATTTT CASSGGANLGQGKDTQYF
TRBJ2-1 TRBV1 - - TGCACCACCAGGGGGGGGGCCCCAGGCGACGATGAGCAGTTCTTC CTTRGGAPGDDEQFF
TRBJ1-4 TRBV9 - - TGTGCCAGCAGCGTAGGGGCGGTGGGAGCTAATGAAAAACTGTTTTTT CASSVGAVGANEKLFF
TRBJ2-4 TRBV15 - TRBD2 TGTGCCACCAGCAGAGAGAGGACTAGCGGGGGTGCCAAAAACATTCAGTACTTC CATSRERTSGGAKNIQYF
TRBJ2-5 TRBV4-1 - - TGCGCCAGCAGCCAAGGGCTAGCAGAGACCCAGTACTTC CASSQGLAETQYF
TRBJ2-7 TRBV2 - TRBD1 TGTGCCATCCATCCCCGGGACAGGGACCACGAGCAGTACTTC CAIHPRDRDHEQYF
TRBJ1-5 TRBV19 - TRBD1 TGTGCCAGTAGTCTCTCAGGGGGAGTTAGTAATCAGCCCCAGCATTTT CASSLSGGVSNQPQHF